Each of the 27 T cell receptor beta chains below was sequenced from the same sample in a study of T cells after yellow fever vaccination. Using its own MiXCR run on the 5' RACE reads, TCRdb lists one record per CDR3 protein. The data show hundreds of thousands of distinct CDR3 sequences, 20% to 25% seen once. The sample was PBMCs, taken approximately 20 days after the first yellow fever vaccination. The source is a man younger than 30 who received the YFV17D yellow fever vaccine.

The genes are TRBV29-1 and TRBJ2-3; 12 nucleotides agree with TRBD1. The CDR3 spans 17 residues. The junction had 7 bases not matched to a gene; V was cut back by 1 base and J by 2 bases. Germline V gene data show CDR1 as SQVTM and CDR2 as ANQGSEA. In DNA, the CDR3 is TGCAGCGTTGAAGTGCCGGGACAGGGGGCTCCCACAGATACGCAGTATTTT. Amino acids: CSVEVPGQGAPTDTQYF.

V gene TRBV11-2 combines with J gene TRBJ1-4; D is possibly TRBD1 (5 bases). The V and J ends lost 5 bases and 14 bases respectively, with 15 bases between them. CDR1 SGHAT and CDR2 FQNNGV come from the germline V gene. This CDR3 contains 12 residues. CDR3: CASSTQAIGLFF. The CDR3 DNA follows: TGTGCCAGCAGCACACAGGCGATTGGGCTGTTTTTT.

This clonotype was found a few times. The chain recombines TRBV7-2 with TRBJ2-1; 7 positions match TRBD2. The CDR3 loop spans 17 amino acids. Germline loops: CDR1 SGHTA, CDR2 FQGNSA. J gave up 0 bases and V 2 bases, and 7 bases lay outside the gene matches. CDR3 nucleotide sequence: TGTGCCAGCAGCTTACAGCCTAGCGGAAGCTCCTACAATGAGCAGTTCTTC. Its translation is CASSLQPSGSSYNEQFF.

A word on this clonotype: Its ends do not fully match the called genes, so a read error is possible. This chain uses TRBV6-1 with TRBJ1-4; D is possibly TRBD1 (6 bases). This CDR3 contains 13 residues. Germline CDR1 is MNHNS and CDR2 is SASEGT. The CDR3 coding sequence is TGTGCCAGCAGACACACGACGGGACAAAAACCGTTTTTT. This encodes CASRHTTGQKPFF.

This clonotype was detected only a few times. The J gene is TRBJ1-1, the V gene TRBV11-1; 7 positions match TRBD1. The trim removed 7 bases at V and 1 base at J, leaving 6 bases unmatched. This CDR3 comprises 14 residues. Germline V gene sequence: CDR1 SGHAT, CDR2 FQDESV (reference sequence). The CDR3 loop reads CASMDRWRNTEAFF. The CDR3 DNA reads as TGTGCCAGCATGGACAGGTGGAGGAACACTGAAGCTTTCTTT. Variable domain in full (rest from reference TRBV11-1 and TRBJ1-1): EAEVAQSPRYKITEKSQAVAFWCDPISGHATLYWYRQILGQGPELLVQFQDESVVDDSQLPKDRFSAERLKGVDSTLKIQPAELGDSAMYLCASMDRWRNTEAFFGQGTRLTVV.

With respect to this clonotype: A much larger clone lies one base from this, so it may be a read error. The chain recombines TRBV7-6 with TRBJ2-2; 8 positions agree with TRBD1. This CDR3 region has 15 residues. CDR1 and CDR2 (germline): SGHVS, FNYEAQ. V lost 5 bases, J lost 7 bases, and 9 bases stayed unmatched. The CDR3 DNA reads TGTGCCAGCAGCATTGGACAGGGTGGGATCGGGGAGCTGTTTTTT. This codes for CASSIGQGGIGELFF.

A few counts support this clonotype. This chain connects TRBV20-1 to TRBJ2-3; D is possibly TRBD2 (5 bases). The V end was cut by 5 bases, the J end by 3 bases, with 21 bases between. The germline V gene has CDR1 DFQATT and CDR2 SNEGSKA (reference sequence). The length of the CDR3 is 16 residues. The DNA for the CDR3 is TGCAGTGCTCCCATTTTGCAGTTGGGCGGGACAGATACGCAGTATTTT. Translating gives CSAPILQLGGTDTQYF.

This clonotype was found a few times. The gene calls are TRBV12-3 or TRBV12-4 and TRBJ1-4; 8 bases are a match to TRBD1. J gave up 8 bases and V 6 bases, and 8 bases lay outside the gene matches. The CDR3 is 14 residues long. The CDR3 DNA follows: TGTGCCAGCAGCCACGACAGGGGAAGGGAAAAACTGTTTTTT. Amino acids: CASSHDRGREKLFF.

The genes are TRBV12-3 or TRBV12-4 and TRBJ1-2; D possibly corresponds to TRBD1 (6 bases). V was cut by 6 bases and J by 8 bases, with 13 bases left in between. CDR3 length: 12 amino acids. The CDR3 nucleotides are TGTGCCAGCAGCTCCGCCAGGGGAGGCTACACCTTC. Its protein product is CASSSARGGYTF.

This clonotype was counted between two and nine times. The V call is TRBV9, the J call TRBJ2-1, with 9 bases identical to TRBD1. Per germline, CDR1 SGDLS and CDR2 YYNGEE. Trimming took 3 bases from V and 10 from J; bases not matched to a gene: 14. CDR3 length equals 16 residues. This chain's CDR3 is CASSGSGTGRFLEQFF. The DNA of the CDR3 is TGTGCCAGCAGCGGGTCCGGGACAGGGAGGTTTTTGGAGCAGTTCTTC.

This clonotype was seen a few times. V gene TRBV24-1 combines with J gene TRBJ2-1; tentatively, D is TRBD1 or TRBD2 (5 bases each). V lost 2 bases and J 5 bases, leaving 9 bases between the germline ends. The CDR3 runs to 14 residues. The germline CDR1 and CDR2 sequences are KGHDR and SFDVKD. CDR3 sequence: CATSDWDGDNEQFF. The CDR3 coding sequence is TGTGCCACCAGTGATTGGGACGGAGACAATGAGCAGTTCTTC.

The J gene is TRBJ1-2, the V gene TRBV29-1; D not resolved. The germline V gene encodes CDR1 SQVTM and CDR2 ANQGSEA. CDR3 length: 12 amino acids. Trimming took 7 bases from V and 8 from J, leaving 17 bases between them. CDR3 protein: CSESTAGSGYTF. CDR3 nucleotide sequence: TGCAGCGAATCCACAGCGGGGTCCGGCTACACCTTC.

This clonotype was counted a few times. The rearrangement links TRBV20-1 to TRBJ1-5; TRBD1 is a possible D gene (5 bases). The V gene's germline CDR1 is DFQATT and CDR2 SNEGSKA (reference sequence). V was pared by 4 bases and J by 5 bases, with 9 bases between. The CDR3 is 12 residues long. The CDR3 DNA reads TGCAGTGCTATGAAAGGGGATCAGCCCCAGCATTTT. This codes for CSAMKGDQPQHF.

The gene calls are TRBV4-3 and TRBJ2-2, with unresolved D. Deletions cut 1 base from V and 2 bases from J, with 8 bases between. The germline V gene encodes CDR1 LGHNA and CDR2 YSLEER. The CDR3 totals 15 residues. The CDR3 loop reads CASSQGLENTGELFF. The CDR3 region has the DNA TGCGCCAGCAGCCAAGGGCTCGAAAACACCGGGGAGCTGTTTTTT.

The gene calls are TRBV27 and TRBJ2-3, with TRBD2 matching 9 bases. The junction had 2 bases not matched to a gene; V was cut back by 6 bases and J by 4 bases. This CDR3 contains 13 residues. Germline values: CDR1 MNHEY, CDR2 SMNVEV (reference sequence). The CDR3 is CASRRGGADTQYF. DNA for the CDR3: TGTGCCAGCAGGCGGGGGGGCGCAGATACGCAGTATTTT.

This clonotype was counted between two and nine times. The chain employs TRBV6-1 and TRBJ2-7; tentatively, D is TRBD1 or TRBD2 (5 bases each). The germline V and J ends were trimmed by 6 bases and 6 bases, with 18 bases remaining between them. The CDR3 has 14 amino acids. Germline CDR1 and CDR2: MNHNS and SASEGT. CDR3 bases: TGTGCCAGCAGACCTGGGACCGAGATGGGCGAGCAGTACTTC. Its translation is CASRPGTEMGEQYF.

The chain has TRBV1 and TRBJ2-1; TRBD1 is the table's D call, not checked against the DNA. TRBV1 is designated a pseudogene. This CDR3 comprises 17 residues. CDR3 protein: CTSSQGGTGGPFYEQFF. The CDR3, as DNA: TGCACCAGCAGCCAAGGAGGGACGGGGGGGCCCTTTTATGAGCAGTTCTTC.

This clonotype was detected only a few times. V usage is TRBV4-2 and J usage is TRBJ2-1, with D perhaps TRBD1 (6 bases). Trimming left V 2 bases short and J 4 bases short, with 15 bases between. Germline CDR1 is LGHNA and CDR2 is YNFKEQ. CDR3 length: 16 residues. This CDR3 reads CASSQRDTSQYNEQFF. The CDR3 coding sequence is TGTGCCAGCAGCCAACGGGACACCAGTCAGTACAATGAGCAGTTCTTC.

This clonotype appeared a few times. The J gene is TRBJ2-7, the V gene TRBV5-1, with D perhaps matching TRBD1 (6 bases). Germline V gene lookup returns CDR1 SGHRS and CDR2 YFSETQ. CDR3 length equals 14 residues. Deletions cut 4 bases from V and 2 bases from J, with 13 bases between. The CDR3 is CASSPGQQTYEQYF. The CDR3 DNA reads TGCGCCAGCAGCCCCGGACAGCAAACCTACGAGCAGTACTTC.

J is TRBJ1-2 and V is TRBV20-1; no firm D call. The CDR3 is 14 residues long. Germline loops: CDR1 DFQATT, CDR2 SNEGSKA (reference sequence). The V gene lost 6 bases and the J gene lost 6 bases, with 20 bases spanning the gap. CDR3 nucleotides: TGCAGTGCAAAAAGTCGGGGAGTGTTGGATGGCTACACCTTC. Protein: CSAKSRGVLDGYTF.

The chain links TRBV4-1 to TRBJ1-1; unclear D gene. V was shortened by 3 bases and J by 1 base, with 6 bases between the two germline ends. Germline V CDR1 and CDR2: MGHRA, YSYEKL. The CDR3 totals 13 residues. CDR3 nucleotides: TGCGCCAGCAGCCAGGACGGGAACACTGAAGCTTTCTTT. It specifies CASSQDGNTEAFF.

For this clonotype: One end of the junction fails to match germline, which may point to a read error. The chain recombines TRBV6-2 or TRBV6-3 with TRBJ2-5; 13 bases line up with TRBD2. CDR1 is MNHEY and CDR2 is SVGEGT in the germline V gene. The CDR3 is 19 amino acids. CDR3 region: CASCYSVGLAGERRETQYF. CDR3 bases: TGTGCCAGCTGTTACTCCGTTGGACTAGCGGGGGAAAGGAGGGAGACCCAGTACTTC.

This clonotype was seen more than once but under ten times. The genes are TRBV7-2 and TRBJ2-2, with D unclear. This CDR3 has 15 residues. Germline CDR1 and CDR2: SGHTA and FQGNSA. V was cut by 5 bases and J by 4 bases, with 14 bases left in between. DNA of the CDR3: TGTGCCAGCAGCCCGGGTTCCAGGAGCACCGGGGAGCTGTTTTTT. It specifies CASSPGSRSTGELFF.

This chain links TRBV5-1 with TRBJ2-1, with D possibly being TRBD1 (6 bases). Germline CDR1 SGHRS, CDR2 YFSETQ. The V gene lost 0 bases and the J gene lost 11 bases, with 18 bases spanning the gap. CDR3 length equals 15 residues. CDR3 amino acids: CASSLGTGRSLQQFF. Here the CDR3 DNA reads TGCGCCAGCAGCTTGGGTACAGGGAGAAGCTTGCAGCAGTTCTTC.

The gene calls are TRBV6-5 and TRBJ2-3, with D perhaps matching TRBD1 or TRBD2 (5 bases each). CDR1 is MNHEY, CDR2 SVGAGI, per germline. CDR3 length: 17 amino acids. Trimming left V 0 bases short and J 2 bases short, with 15 bases between. The chain's CDR3 is CASSYSWSGQLTDTQYF. The CDR3 DNA is TGTGCCAGCAGTTACTCCTGGTCGGGGCAACTCACAGATACGCAGTATTTT.

The J gene is TRBJ1-2, the V gene TRBV30, with unresolved D. This CDR3 contains 13 residues. CDR1 is GTSNPN and CDR2 is SVGIG in the germline V gene (reference sequence). With 0 bases removed from V and 0 bases from J, the gap between germline ends came to 5 bases. Here the CDR3 DNA reads TGTGCCTGGAGTGTACATCCTAACTATGGCTACACCTTC. This encodes CAWSVHPNYGYTF.

The chain employs TRBV7-9 and TRBJ2-7; no clear D gene. Germline V CDR1 and CDR2: SEHNR, FQNEAQ (reference sequence). The V end was cut by 1 base, the J end by 3 bases, with 10 bases between. The CDR3 has 14 amino acids. CDR3 DNA sequence: TGTGCCAGCAGCTTAGGGAGCAGACTCTACGAGCAGTACTTC. The encoded protein is CASSLGSRLYEQYF.